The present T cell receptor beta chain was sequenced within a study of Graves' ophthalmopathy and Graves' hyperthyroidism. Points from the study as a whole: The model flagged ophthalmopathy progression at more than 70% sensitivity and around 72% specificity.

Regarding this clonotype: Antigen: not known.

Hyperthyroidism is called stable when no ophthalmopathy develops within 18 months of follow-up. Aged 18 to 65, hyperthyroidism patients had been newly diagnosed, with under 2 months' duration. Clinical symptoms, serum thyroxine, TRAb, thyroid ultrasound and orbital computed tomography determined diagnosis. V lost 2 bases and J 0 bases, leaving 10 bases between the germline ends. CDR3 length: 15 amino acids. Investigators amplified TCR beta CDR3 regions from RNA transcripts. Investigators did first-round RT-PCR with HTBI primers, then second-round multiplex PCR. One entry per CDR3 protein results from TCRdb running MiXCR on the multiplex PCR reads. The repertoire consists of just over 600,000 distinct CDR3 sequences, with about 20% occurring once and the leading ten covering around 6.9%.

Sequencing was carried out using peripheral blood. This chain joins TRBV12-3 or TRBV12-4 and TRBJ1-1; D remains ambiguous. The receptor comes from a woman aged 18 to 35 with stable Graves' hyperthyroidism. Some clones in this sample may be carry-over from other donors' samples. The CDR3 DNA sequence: TGTGCCAGCAGTTTAAGCTCCCTCATGAACACTGAAGCTTTCTTT. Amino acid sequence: CASSLSSLMNTEAFF.